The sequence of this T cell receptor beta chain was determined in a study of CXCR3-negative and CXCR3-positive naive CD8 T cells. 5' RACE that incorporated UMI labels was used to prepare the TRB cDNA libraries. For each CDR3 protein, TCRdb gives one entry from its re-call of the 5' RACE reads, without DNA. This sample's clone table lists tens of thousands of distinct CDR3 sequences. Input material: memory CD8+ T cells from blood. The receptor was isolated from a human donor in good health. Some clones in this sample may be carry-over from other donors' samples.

The CDR3 is CASSLSSGQYQETQYF. J is TRBJ2-5 and V is TRBV12-3 or TRBV12-4; the D gene TCRdb calls, TRBD2, cannot be checked with no DNA. CDR3 length equals 16 residues.